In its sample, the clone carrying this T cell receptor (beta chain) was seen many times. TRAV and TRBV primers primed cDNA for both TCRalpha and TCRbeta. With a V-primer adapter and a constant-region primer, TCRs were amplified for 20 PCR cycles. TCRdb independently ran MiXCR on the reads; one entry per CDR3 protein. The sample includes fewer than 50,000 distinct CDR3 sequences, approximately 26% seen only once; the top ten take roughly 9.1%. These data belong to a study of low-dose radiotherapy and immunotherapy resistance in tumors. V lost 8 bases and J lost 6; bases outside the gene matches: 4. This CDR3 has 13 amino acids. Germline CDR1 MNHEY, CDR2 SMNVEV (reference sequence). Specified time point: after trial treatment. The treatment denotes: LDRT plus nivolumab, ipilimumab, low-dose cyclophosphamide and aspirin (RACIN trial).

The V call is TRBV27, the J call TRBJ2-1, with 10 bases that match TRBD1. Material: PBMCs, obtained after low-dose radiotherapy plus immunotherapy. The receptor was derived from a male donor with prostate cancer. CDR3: CASGRQGANEQFF. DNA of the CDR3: TGTGCCAGCGGGAGACAGGGGGCCAATGAGCAGTTCTTC.